This T cell receptor (beta chain) was documented in a study of blood T cell repertoires in COVID-19. About the research overall: T cells, B-cell-depleted T cells, or PBMCs supplied cDNA or gDNA.

Under the authors' procedure: From reference gene primer amplification, estimates of nucleated cell counts were derived. Assay: immunoSEQ multiplex PCR; the TCRdb copy retains only in-frame clones and omits some. From that table come the V and J calls and clone size; the DNA was used to work out D and trimming. The sample has tens of thousands of clones, about 85% seen once; the top ten hold approximately 40%. CDR3 length equals 15 residues. V gave up 4 bases and J gave up 3 bases; unmatched junction bases: 7. The germline V gene encodes CDR1 SGHRS and CDR2 YFSETQ. The chain has TRBV5-1 and TRBJ2-3; 8 nucleotides match TRBD1. This receptor was identified in a man at least 80 years old with acute or convalescent COVID-19. Sequenced input: peripheral blood. The CDR3 loop reads CASSADRGTTDTQYF. The CDR3 DNA reads TGCGCCAGCAGCGCTGACAGGGGAACGACAGATACGCAGTATTTT.